The 12 T cell receptor beta chains below all came from one sample that was sequenced in a study of graft-versus-host responses after intestinal transplantation. Assay used: immunoSEQ multiplex PCR; TCRdb lists only in-frame clones, some missing. The table records over 45,000 clones, 70% to 90% of them present only once. Sample: PBMCs, taken 26 days after transplant. Source of these receptors: a human patient who received an intestinal transplant, so some T cells may come from the graft donor.

Written as DNA, the CDR3 is TGTGCCAGCTTTTCCGGGAGCCACTATGGCTACACCTTC. Encoded protein: CASFSGSHYGYTF. V usage is TRBV28 and J usage is TRBJ1-2; D uncertain. CDR3 size: 13 residues. The germline CDR1 and CDR2 sequences are MDHEN and SYDVKM. V was cut by 8 bases and J by 3 bases, with 13 bases left in between.

The rearrangement links TRBV25-1 to TRBJ2-7; perhaps TRBD1 as D (6 bases). The CDR3 contains 13 residues. CDR1 and CDR2 from the germline V gene are MGHDK and SYGVNS. Deletions cut 6 bases from V and 4 bases from J, with 13 bases between. Here the CDR3 DNA reads TGTGCCAGCAGGGGGGACACTTCTTACGAGCAGTACTTC. Amino acids: CASRGDTSYEQYF.

This clone has a handful of counts. V usage is TRBV19 and J usage is TRBJ2-2, with 8 bases matching TRBD2. V lost 3 bases to trimming and J lost 1 base; unmatched junction nucleotides: 1. The germline V gene encodes CDR1 LNHDA and CDR2 SQIVND (reference sequence). This CDR3 has 15 residues. CDR3 bases: TGTGCCAGTAGTATCGCGGGGGGGAACACCGGGGAGCTGTTTTTT. It encodes CASSIAGGNTGELFF.

This chain links TRBV5-1 with TRBJ1-1, with 9 bases matching TRBD1. Unmatched junction bases numbered 6, after V lost 3 bases and J lost 0 bases. This CDR3 contains 16 residues. CDR1 and CDR2 (germline): SGHRS, YFSETQ. The CDR3 loop reads CASSYTTGGLNTEAFF. The DNA for the CDR3 is TGCGCCAGCAGCTATACTACAGGGGGCCTGAACACTGAAGCTTTCTTT.

CDR3 sequence: CAISESSSGSFEQYF. CDR3 coding DNA: TGTGCCATCAGTGAAAGCTCTAGCGGGAGTTTCGAGCAGTACTTC. The rearrangement uses TRBV10-3 and TRBJ2-7, with TRBD2 matching over 10 bases. The CDR3 spans 15 residues. Germline loops: CDR1 ENHRY, CDR2 SYGVKD. The V gene end was trimmed by 3 bases and the J gene end by 6 bases; junction bases not matched to a gene: 8.

This clone has just a few counts. CDR3 sequence reads: CASSRDRAPSGNTIYF. DNA of the CDR3: TGCGCCAGCAGCCGTGACAGGGCCCCCTCGGGAAACACCATATATTTT. The rearrangement joins TRBV4-3 to TRBJ1-3, with 7 bases fitting TRBD1. Germline CDR1 LGHNA, CDR2 YSLEER. After removal of 4 bases from V and 4 bases from J, the junction contained 10 bases not matched to a gene. CDR3 length: 16 amino acids.

The V call is TRBV7-6, the J call TRBJ2-1; 8 bases fit TRBD1. The CDR3 spans 15 residues. Germline V gene data show CDR1 as SGHVS and CDR2 as FNYEAQ. V dropped 4 bases and J dropped 5; count of bases not matched to a gene: 7. Written as DNA, the CDR3 is TGTGCCAGCAGCTCCCGGACAGGGAGCGACAATGAGCAGTTCTTC. As protein: CASSSRTGSDNEQFF.

The chain couples TRBV28 to TRBJ1-5, with a possible D match to TRBD1 (5 bases). The CDR3 consists of 14 residues. Trimming shortened V by 3 bases and J by 5 bases, and 11 bases separated the two germline ends. In germline, CDR1 is MDHEN, CDR2 SYDVKM. CDR3 in DNA: TGTGCCAGCAGTTTGCGGCAGGGTCATCAGCCCCAGCATTTT. Protein sequence: CASSLRQGHQPQHF. Variable domain in full (rest from reference TRBV28 and TRBJ1-5): DVKVTQSSRYLVKRTGEKVFLECVQDMDHENMFWYRQDPGLGLRLIYFSYDVKMKEKGDIPEGYSVSREKKERFSLILESASTNQTSMYLCASSLRQGHQPQHFGDGTRLSIL.

V and J are TRBV15 and TRBJ2-5, with 7 bases lining up with TRBD1. Germline-derived CDR1 and CDR2 are LNHNV and YYDKDF (reference sequence). CDR3 length: 15 amino acids. Trimming took 0 bases from V and 4 from J; bases not matched to a gene: 5. In DNA, the CDR3 is TGTGCCACCAGCAGAGATGGGACAGCCCTAGAGACCCAGTACTTC. Encoded protein: CATSRDGTALETQYF.

The chain carries TRBV15 and TRBJ2-1; D call uncertain. This CDR3 has 14 residues. Per germline, CDR1 LNHNV and CDR2 YYDKDF (reference sequence). V lost 0 bases and J 3 bases, leaving 6 bases between the germline ends. This chain's CDR3 is CATSRDLSYNEQFF. The CDR3 region has the DNA TGTGCCACCAGCAGAGATCTCAGCTACAATGAGCAGTTCTTC.

The gene calls are TRBV12-5 and TRBJ1-6; D uncertain. The CDR3 has 16 amino acids. CDR1 is LGHNT and CDR2 is FRNRAP in the germline V gene. The V gene lost 11 bases and the J gene lost 6 bases, with 23 bases spanning the gap. The CDR3 is CAEGGSDPYGNSPLHF. The CDR3 DNA follows: TGTGCTGAAGGAGGGTCCGACCCCTATGGTAATTCACCCCTCCACTTT.

The chain has TRBV6-1 and TRBJ1-6, with 9 bases identical to TRBD1. Germline V CDR1 and CDR2: MNHNS, SASEGT. V lost 1 base, J lost 8 bases, and 15 bases stayed unmatched. The CDR3 has 19 residues. This CDR3 reads CASSEGVEDRGLRDSPLHF. The DNA of the CDR3 is TGTGCCAGCAGTGAAGGAGTCGAGGACAGGGGTCTGAGGGATTCACCCCTCCACTTT.